This TCR beta chain was documented in a study of Ad26.COV2.S vaccination and SARS-CoV-2 variants. Study in general: Ad26.COV2.S, an intramuscular injection, was given once or twice 56 days apart. Study outcomes and limitations: Responses of spike-specific T cells (both CD8+ and CD4+) reportedly showed substantial breadth after vaccination.

Using immunoSEQ multiplex PCR, the repertoire was profiled, and TCRdb retains in-frame clones only, with some absent. The sample carries 300,000 to 400,000 clones, around four fifths recorded once. In regard to this clone: Its antigen is unknown.

Specified treatment: around 19 received Ad26.COV2.S at low or high dose, single or two shots; roughly 5 received placebo; per-sample allocation not given. The investigators took samples on day 63 after the first vaccine or placebo injection. CDR3 length: 14 residues. The V and J ends lost 4 bases and 3 bases respectively, with 13 bases between them. Germline V gene lookup returns CDR1 LNHDA and CDR2 SQIVND (reference sequence). The V gene is TRBV19, the J gene TRBJ2-7; TRBD1 or TRBD2 may be the D gene (5 bases each). The sequencing used peripheral blood, collected in a trial of Ad26.COV2.S vaccine versus placebo. The receptor comes from a person aged 18-60 years who received the Ad26.COV2.S COVID-19 vaccine or a placebo. The CDR3 reads CASSTRGRYYEQYF. The CDR3 DNA sequence: TGTGCCAGTAGTACCCGGGGCAGATACTACGAGCAGTACTTC.